These T cell receptor beta chains were read from a single sample in a study of T cell responses to AZD1222 COVID-19 vaccine. Clones were read by immunoSEQ multiplex PCR, and TCRdb kept only the in-frame ones, dropping some. The repertoire has about 140,000 clones, 80% to 90% of them found once; the top ten carry about 3%. Sequencing was performed on peripheral blood, taken on day 0 of AZD1222 vaccination. The receptors here all came from an adult in good health. Each CDR3 is given with its conserved first and last residue. The order of the fields is D gene, V gene, J gene, clone size, CDR3 protein, CDR3 DNA. D genes are given only for firm matches. Rows may omit the clone size; those that give it use once, few, many or a size class.

>TRBD2|TRBV30|TRBJ2-1|-
CAFRQAGGLGEQFF
TGTGCCTTCAGGCAAGCGGGAGGGCTGGGTGAGCAGTTCTTC
>-|TRBV9|TRBJ1-1|-
CASSVDPRGGTEAFF
TGTGCCAGCAGCGTAGACCCTAGGGGTGGAACTGAAGCTTTCTTT
>-|TRBV2|TRBJ1-5|-
CASSAINSNQPQHF
TGTGCCAGCTCGGCTATTAATAGCAATCAGCCCCAGCATTTT
>-|TRBV7-3|TRBJ1-1|-
CASSLQGNTEAFF
TGTGCCAGCAGCCTACAGGGGAACACTGAAGCTTTCTTT
>-|TRBV5-1|TRBJ1-1|-
CASSFFGEGTEAFF
TGCGCCAGCAGCTTTTTCGGAGAGGGCACTGAAGCTTTCTTT
>TRBD1|TRBV4-1|TRBJ2-7|few
CASSLTTGKAHEQYF
TGCGCCAGCAGCCTAACGACAGGGAAGGCCCACGAGCAGTACTTC
>-|TRBV29-1|TRBJ1-3|-
CSASNSGNTIYF
TGCAGCGCTAGTAACTCTGGAAACACCATATATTTT
>-|TRBV6-2/TRBV6-3|TRBJ2-5|-
CASSSGLSAQYF
TGTGCCAGCAGCTCCGGACTTTCGGCCCAGTACTTC
>-|TRBV18|TRBJ1-5|-
CASSPVDGDQPQHF
TGTGCCAGCTCACCAGTGGACGGCGATCAGCCCCAGCATTTT
>TRBD1|TRBV16|TRBJ2-6|-
CASSQSGQGGANVLTF
TGTGCCAGCAGCCAATCCGGACAGGGTGGGGCCAACGTCCTGACTTTC
>-|TRBV25-1|TRBJ1-2|-
CASSENEGYTF
TGTGCCAGCAGTGAAAACGAAGGCTACACCTTC
>-|TRBV28|TRBJ2-7|-
CASSLKSTIPWSGWAYEQYF
TGTGCCAGCAGTTTAAAATCGACGATCCCGTGGTCCGGATGGGCCTACGAGCAGTACTTC
>-|TRBV28|TRBJ1-2|-
CASSLGGSYTF
TGTGCCAGCAGTCTTGGGGGGAGCTACACCTTC
>TRBD1|TRBV15|TRBJ2-7|-
CATSRGQGRYEQYF
TGTGCCACCAGCAGAGGACAGGGAAGGTACGAGCAGTACTTC
>TRBD1|TRBV6-6|TRBJ1-2|-
CASASTGNYGYTF
TGTGCCAGCGCATCGACAGGGAACTATGGCTACACCTTC
>TRBD1|TRBV23-1|TRBJ2-1|-
CASSHARTGNEQFF
TGCGCCAGCAGTCACGCTAGGACAGGGAATGAGCAGTTCTTC
>-|TRBV3-1/TRBV3-2|TRBJ1-4|-
CASSLRGRSEKLFF
TGTGCCAGCAGCCTCCGGGGCAGATCTGAAAAACTGTTTTTT
>-|TRBV27|TRBJ1-2|-
CASSFSGIRVWRKLYGYTF
TGTGCCAGCAGTTTTTCAGGAATCAGGGTCTGGCGGAAACTCTATGGCTACACCTTC